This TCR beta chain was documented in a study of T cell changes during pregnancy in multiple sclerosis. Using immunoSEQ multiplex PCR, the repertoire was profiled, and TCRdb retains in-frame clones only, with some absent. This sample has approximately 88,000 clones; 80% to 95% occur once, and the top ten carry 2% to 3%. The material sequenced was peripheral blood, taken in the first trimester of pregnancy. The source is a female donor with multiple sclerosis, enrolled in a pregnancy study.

The CDR3 DNA follows: TGCGCCAGCAGCTTGCGGGACAGAGGTGGCGAGCAGTACTTC. It yields the protein CASSLRDRGGEQYF. This sequence joins TRBV5-1 and TRBJ2-7, with 7 bases aligning to TRBD1. V was pared by 1 base and J by 6 bases, with 7 bases of the junction left unmatched. The CDR3 contains 14 residues. Germline CDR1 SGHRS, CDR2 YFSETQ.